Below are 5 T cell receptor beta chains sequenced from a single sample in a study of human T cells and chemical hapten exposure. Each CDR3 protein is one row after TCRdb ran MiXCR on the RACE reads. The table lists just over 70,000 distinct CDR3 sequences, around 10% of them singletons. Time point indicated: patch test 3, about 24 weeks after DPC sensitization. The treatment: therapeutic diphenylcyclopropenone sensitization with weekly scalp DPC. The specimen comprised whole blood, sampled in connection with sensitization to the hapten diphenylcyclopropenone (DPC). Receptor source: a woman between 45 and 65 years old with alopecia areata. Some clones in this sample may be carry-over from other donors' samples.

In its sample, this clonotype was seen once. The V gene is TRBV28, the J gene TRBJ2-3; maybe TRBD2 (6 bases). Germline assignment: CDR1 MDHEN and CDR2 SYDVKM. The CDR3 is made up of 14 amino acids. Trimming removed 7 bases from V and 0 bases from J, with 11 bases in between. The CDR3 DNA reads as TGTGCCAGCATTGAGGGGACTAGCACAGATACGCAGTATTTT. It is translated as CASIEGTSTDTQYF.

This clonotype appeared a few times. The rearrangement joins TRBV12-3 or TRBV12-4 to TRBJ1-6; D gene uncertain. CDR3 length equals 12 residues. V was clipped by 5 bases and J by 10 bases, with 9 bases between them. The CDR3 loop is CASSTSQSPLHF. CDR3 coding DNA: TGTGCCAGCAGTACCTCTCAATCACCCCTCCACTTT.

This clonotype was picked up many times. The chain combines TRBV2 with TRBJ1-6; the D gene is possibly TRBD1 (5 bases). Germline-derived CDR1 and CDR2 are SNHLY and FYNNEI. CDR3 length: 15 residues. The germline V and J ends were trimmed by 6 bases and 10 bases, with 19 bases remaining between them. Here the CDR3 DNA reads TGTGCCAGCAGACCGCAATCCTCCCGGGGGTCACCCCTCCACTTT. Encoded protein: CASRPQSSRGSPLHF.

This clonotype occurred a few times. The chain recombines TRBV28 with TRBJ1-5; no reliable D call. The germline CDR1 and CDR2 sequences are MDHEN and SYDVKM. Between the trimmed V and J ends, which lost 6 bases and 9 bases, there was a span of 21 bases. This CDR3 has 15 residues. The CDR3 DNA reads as TGTGCCAGCAGGCGGATGACACGGCCGGATTGGCCCCAGCATTTT. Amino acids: CASRRMTRPDWPQHF.

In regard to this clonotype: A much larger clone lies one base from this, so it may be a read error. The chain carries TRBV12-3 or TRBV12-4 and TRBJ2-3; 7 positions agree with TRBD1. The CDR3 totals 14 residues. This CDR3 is CASSKGGLRDPQYF. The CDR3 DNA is TGTGCCAGCTCGAAAGGGGGCTTGAGAGATCCGCAGTATTTT.